This T cell receptor beta chain emerged from a study of blood T cell repertoires in COVID-19. Across the whole study: Sites in the United States, Italy and Spain provided acute and convalescent COVID-19 samples. T cells, B-cell-depleted T cells, or PBMCs provided the cDNA or gDNA that served as material.

Assignment of participants to cohorts was predicated upon participant-reported clinical history. Repertoires were generated with immunoSEQ multiplex PCR, while TCRdb's copy carries only in-frame clones and drops some. The sample gives fewer than 250,000 clones, 84% of which show up once; 3.2% is in the top ten. This CDR3 comprises 13 residues. Deletions cut 5 bases from V and 4 bases from J, with 8 bases between. The genes are TRBV12-3 or TRBV12-4 and TRBJ2-2; D may be TRBD1 (6 bases). The specimen sequenced was PBMCs or T cells enriched from blood (not recorded which). This clonotype was sampled from a woman aged 30 to 39 who had recovered from COVID-19. This chain's CDR3 is CASSQGPTGELFF. CDR3 DNA: TGTGCCAGCAGTCAGGGGCCCACCGGGGAGCTGTTTTTT.